Each of the 11 T cell receptor beta chains below was sequenced from the same sample in a study of cytomegalovirus exposure and HLA in healthy donors. PCR was performed using 60 Vbeta and 13 Jbeta primers. Repertoires were generated with immunoSEQ multiplex PCR, while TCRdb's copy carries only in-frame clones and drops some. In the table there are about 140,000 clones, around three quarters of which are singletons. Sequenced: PBMCs. All receptors come from a man in his forties or fifties in good health and CMV-seropositive.

The V and J genes are TRBV19 and TRBJ2-1; D is unresolved. The V end was cut by 5 bases, the J end by 8 bases, with 22 bases between. Germline CDR1 is LNHDA and CDR2 is SQIVND (reference sequence). The CDR3 loop spans 16 amino acids. The CDR3 DNA is TGTGCCAGTAGTCCTTCCGGGTACCTCATTGGTTATGAGCAGTTCTTC. Its translation: CASSPSGYLIGYEQFF.

The rearrangement joins TRBV2 to TRBJ2-2; 8 bases line up with TRBD2. CDR1 is SNHLY and CDR2 is FYNNEI in the germline V gene. V lost 4 bases, J lost 5 bases, and 3 bases stayed unmatched. CDR3 length: 14 amino acids. The CDR3, as DNA: TGTGCCAGCAGTGCGACTAGCGAGACCGGGGAGCTGTTTTTT. Protein sequence: CASSATSETGELFF.

This sequence joins TRBV2 and TRBJ1-5; the D is unclear. V was shortened by 8 bases and J by 3 bases, with 8 bases between the two germline ends. Germline assignment: CDR1 SNHLY and CDR2 FYNNEI. The CDR3 sequence is 12 residues long. This chain's CDR3 is CASRGNNQPQHF. Here the CDR3 DNA reads TGTGCCAGCCGGGGTAACAATCAGCCCCAGCATTTT.

This clone was seen a few times. V gene TRBV19 combines with J gene TRBJ2-7, with 10 nucleotides matching TRBD1. This CDR3 contains 15 residues. V was clipped by 6 bases and J by 3 bases; unmatched bases: 8. Germline V gene sequence: CDR1 LNHDA, CDR2 SQIVND (reference sequence). Here the CDR3 DNA reads TGTGCCAGTAGCCCCCCCGGACAGGGGGACTACGAGCAGTACTTC. Encoded protein: CASSPPGQGDYEQYF. The entire variable domain, with the rest obtained from reference TRBV19 and TRBJ2-7, is as follows: DGGITQSPKYLFRKEGQNVTLSCEQNLNHDAMYWYRQDPGQGLRLIYYSQIVNDFQKGDIAEGYSVSREKKESFPLTVTSAQKNPTAFYLCASSPPGQGDYEQYFGPGTRLTVT.

The chain carries TRBV5-5 and TRBJ1-2, with D unresolved. CDR3 length: 14 residues. With 2 bases removed from V and 4 bases from J, the gap between germline ends came to 12 bases. CDR1 is SGHKS and CDR2 is YYEKEE in the germline V gene (reference sequence). The CDR3 DNA sequence: TGTGCCAGCAGCTTATCGGCACAGTTCTATGGCTACACCTTC. It encodes CASSLSAQFYGYTF. The full variable domain, in which reference TRBV5-5 and TRBJ1-2 provide the parts outside the CDR3, is DAGVTQSPTHLIKTRGQQVTLRCSPISGHKSVSWYQQVLGQGPQFIFQYYEKEERGRGNFPDRFSARQFPNYSSELNVNALLLGDSALYLCASSLSAQFYGYTFGSGTRLTVV.

J is TRBJ1-5 and V is TRBV2; no firm D call. The V gene lost 2 bases and the J gene lost 10 bases, with 15 bases spanning the gap. In germline, CDR1 is SNHLY, CDR2 FYNNEI. The CDR3 runs 14 residues. CDR3 nucleotides: TGTGCCAGCAGTGAAAAGGAGAGCTACGGTCCCCAGCATTTT. It is translated as CASSEKESYGPQHF.

CDR3 in amino acids: CASTLRRVTDTQYF. In DNA form, the CDR3 reads TGTGCCAGCACCTTAAGGCGGGTTACAGATACGCAGTATTTT. This chain uses TRBV28 with TRBJ2-3; maybe TRBD2 (5 bases). V lost 7 bases to trimming and J lost 3 bases, with 14 bases between them. The length of the CDR3 is 14 residues. Germline loops: CDR1 MDHEN, CDR2 SYDVKM.

V gene TRBV19 combines with J gene TRBJ2-2, with a tentative D call TRBD2 (5 bases). Germline V gives CDR1 LNHDA, CDR2 SQIVND (reference sequence). The CDR3 covers 14 residues. V lost 11 bases and J 1 base, leaving 14 bases between the germline ends. The CDR3 here is CAASGLMNTGELFF. The DNA of the CDR3 is TGTGCCGCATCTGGACTTATGAACACCGGGGAGCTGTTTTTT.

The chain recombines TRBV19 with TRBJ1-5; TRBD1 agrees at 9 bases. Germline-derived CDR1 and CDR2 are LNHDA and SQIVND (reference sequence). There are 18 residues in the CDR3. J lost 0 bases, V lost 5 bases, and 11 bases had no gene match. The chain's CDR3 is CASSSRTGQGYSNQPQHF. DNA for the CDR3: TGTGCCAGTAGTTCCAGGACGGGACAGGGATATAGCAATCAGCCCCAGCATTTT.

V gene TRBV29-1 combines with J gene TRBJ2-5; TRBD2 might be the D (5 bases). Per the germline V gene, CDR1 is SQVTM and CDR2 is ANQGSEA. Trimming cost V 7 bases and J 5 bases, with 20 bases left between them. CDR3 length equals 14 residues. The CDR3 coding sequence is TGCAGCGGCGGTCGAGGTCCGCGGGCGGAGACCCAGTACTTC. This translates into CSGGRGPRAETQYF. The full variable domain, with the rest looked up from reference TRBV29-1 and TRBJ2-5, is SAVISQKPSRDICQRGTSLTIQCQVDSQVTMMFWYRQQPGQSLTLIATANQGSEATYESGFVIDKFPISRPNLTFSTLTVSNMSPEDSSIYLCSGGRGPRAETQYFGPGTRLLVL.

The CDR3 loop is CASSSGRTDTQYF. CDR3 in DNA: TGTGCCAGTTCTAGCGGGAGAACAGATACGCAGTATTTT. V and J are TRBV19 and TRBJ2-3; TRBD2 matches at 10 bases. J lost 3 bases, V lost 8 bases, and 2 bases had no gene match. This CDR3 is built from 13 residues. The germline V gene encodes CDR1 LNHDA and CDR2 SQIVND (reference sequence).